Listed here are 31 T cell receptor beta chains from one sample, sequenced in a study of blood T cell repertoires in COVID-19. Sequenced by immunoSEQ multiplex PCR; TCRdb stores in-frame clones only, minus some. Of 130,000 or so clones in the sample, 88% were seen once. The sample taken for sequencing was peripheral blood. These TCRs come from a human donor with COVID-19, enrolled during active disease. The donor label of this sample is uncertain.

The chain uses TRBV6-4 and TRBJ1-3; D call uncertain. CDR3 length equals 16 residues. In germline, CDR1 is MRHNA, CDR2 SNTAGT. Trimming took 5 bases from V and 4 from J, leaving 18 bases between them. Here the CDR3 reads CASSTRWRAGGNTIYF. CDR3 bases: TGTGCCAGCAGTACCCGATGGCGCGCGGGGGGAAACACCATATATTTT.

The chain employs TRBV4-1 and TRBJ2-7, with 9 nucleotides matching TRBD2. CDR3 length: 17 residues. With 4 bases clipped from V and 2 bases from J, the junction kept 12 bases outside the gene matches. Per the germline V gene, CDR1 is MGHRA and CDR2 is YSYEKL. The CDR3 protein is CASSPFLEREVAYEQYF. DNA for the CDR3: TGCGCCAGCAGCCCCTTTCTGGAGCGGGAGGTGGCCTACGAGCAGTACTTC.

The chain combines TRBV6-1 with TRBJ1-4; possible D gene TRBD1, 5 bases. V was clipped by 2 bases and J by 0 bases, with 13 bases between them. The CDR3 has 17 amino acids. Germline CDR1 is MNHNS and CDR2 is SASEGT. The CDR3 nucleotides are TGTGCCAGCAGTGAATTGGGTGGGGCAGCAACTAATGAAAAACTGTTTTTT. Its protein is CASSELGGAATNEKLFF.

This clone was counted a few times. Here the CDR3 DNA reads TGCGCCAGCAGCCAAGATTGGGCTGAAAACGGCTACACCTTC. This gives the protein CASSQDWAENGYTF. The chain carries TRBV4-1 and TRBJ1-2; D remains ambiguous. The CDR3 runs 14 residues. Per the germline V gene, CDR1 is MGHRA and CDR2 is YSYEKL. Trimming left V 0 bases short and J 8 bases short, with 13 bases between.

In this sample, this clone turned up a few times. The chain has TRBV6-7 and TRBJ1-4, with 8 nucleotides matching TRBD1. TRBV6-7 is flagged as an ORF with uncertain function. J lost 11 bases, V lost 6 bases, and 11 bases had no gene match. This CDR3 has 14 amino acids. The CDR3 loop is CASSPRSGGTKLFF. The CDR3 DNA follows: TGTGCCAGCAGCCCACGGTCAGGGGGCACGAAACTGTTTTTT.

The J gene is TRBJ2-7, the V gene TRBV7-9; D possibly corresponds to TRBD2 (6 bases). This CDR3 spans 14 amino acids. The V gene lost 7 bases and the J gene lost 0 bases, with 13 bases spanning the gap. The germline CDR1 and CDR2 sequences are SEHNR and FQNEAQ (reference sequence). The CDR3 reads CASTVAGSSYEQYF. As DNA, the CDR3 is TGTGCCAGCACCGTGGCGGGGTCCTCCTACGAGCAGTACTTC.

The chain joins TRBV24-1 to TRBJ2-7, with 9 bases that match TRBD1. The CDR3 covers 16 residues. Germline CDR1 is KGHDR and CDR2 is SFDVKD. Trimming at V came to 4 bases and at J to 1 base, leaving 7 bases not matched to a gene. As DNA, the CDR3 is TGTGCCACCAGTGAGGGGGGACAGGGAGGGTCCTACGAGCAGTACTTC. Translation gives CATSEGGQGGSYEQYF.

The chain links TRBV21-1 to TRBJ1-1. TRBV21-1 is listed as a pseudogene. This CDR3 spans 12 amino acids. The CDR3 sequence: CASSLERREAFF. The CDR3 DNA sequence: TGTGCCAGCAGCCTCGAACGGAGGGAAGCTTTCTTT.

This chain joins TRBV25-1 and TRBJ1-6; the D is unclear. Germline V CDR1 and CDR2: MGHDK, SYGVNS. The CDR3 consists of 13 residues. The V gene lost 8 bases and the J gene lost 2 bases, with 7 bases spanning the gap. CDR3 in amino acids: CASRQAYNSPLHF. The CDR3 DNA follows: TGTGCCAGCCGGCAGGCCTATAATTCACCCCTCCACTTT.

This clone was recorded only once. The genes are TRBV2 and TRBJ2-1; possible D gene TRBD2, 6 bases. Germline V lookup: CDR1 SNHLY, CDR2 FYNNEI. This CDR3 spans 15 amino acids. Trimming took 1 base from V and 4 from J, leaving 11 bases between them. The CDR3 sequence is CASSEGGAHYNEQFF. CDR3 in DNA: TGTGCCAGCAGTGAAGGCGGGGCCCATTACAATGAGCAGTTCTTC.

This sequence joins TRBV11-2 and TRBJ2-7, with 10 positions matching TRBD2. Germline V lookup: CDR1 SGHAT, CDR2 FQNNGV. The CDR3 extends over 15 amino acids. V lost 3 bases, J lost 7 bases, and 9 bases stayed unmatched. The CDR3 loop is CASSFSGGLWKEQYF. The CDR3, as DNA: TGTGCCAGCAGCTTTAGCGGGGGGCTTTGGAAAGAGCAGTACTTC.

The gene calls are TRBV6-5 and TRBJ2-4; tentatively, D is TRBD2 (6 bases). V lost 6 bases, J lost 6 bases, and 9 bases lay in between. Germline lookup yields CDR1 MNHEY and CDR2 SVGAGI. The CDR3 is made up of 12 amino acids. In DNA form, the CDR3 reads TGTGCCAGCAGGGGAGGAATAAACATTCAGTACTTC. This gives the protein CASRGGINIQYF.

The chain employs TRBV6-5 and TRBJ1-2, with D maybe TRBD1 (5 bases). The CDR3 runs to 12 residues. Trimming left V 5 bases short and J 4 bases short, with 8 bases between. Germline values: CDR1 MNHEY, CDR2 SVGAGI. The CDR3 protein is CASSQRGYGYTF. The CDR3 DNA follows: TGTGCCAGCAGTCAAAGGGGCTATGGCTACACCTTC.

The chain recombines TRBV7-9 with TRBJ1-1; the match to TRBD1 covers 10 bases. CDR3 length equals 17 residues. Trimming took 7 bases from V and 4 from J; bases not matched to a gene: 15. Germline V gene lookup returns CDR1 SEHNR and CDR2 FQNEAQ (reference sequence). The chain's CDR3 is CASNSGVGTGVSTEAFF. CDR3 coding DNA: TGTGCCAGCAACTCTGGAGTCGGGACAGGGGTTTCCACTGAAGCTTTCTTT. Full variable domain (remainder filled in from reference TRBV7-9 and TRBJ1-1): DTGVSQNPRHKITKRGQNVTFRCDPISEHNRLYWYRQTLGQGPEFLTYFQNEAQLEKSRLLSDRFSAERPKGSFSTLEIQRTEQGDSAMYLCASNSGVGTGVSTEAFFGQGTRLTVV.

In this sample, this clone turned up once. The J gene is TRBJ2-5, the V gene TRBV29-1; the D gene is possibly TRBD1 (6 bases). Trimming removed 8 bases from V and 7 bases from J, with 29 bases in between. Germline CDR1 reads SQVTM; CDR2 reads ANQGSEA. The CDR3 covers 16 residues. CDR3 DNA sequence: TGCAGCTCCCAGGGGCCCGCTGGCTCCTCACTGGGGACCCAGTACTTC. Amino acid sequence: CSSQGPAGSSLGTQYF.

The J gene is TRBJ1-2, the V gene TRBV25-1, with 7 bases identical to TRBD1. J lost 2 bases, V lost 3 bases, and 3 bases had no gene match. CDR1 MGHDK and CDR2 SYGVNS come from the germline V gene. The CDR3 totals 14 residues. The CDR3 reads CASSDWDRNYGYTF. As DNA, the CDR3 is TGTGCCAGCAGTGATTGGGACAGAAACTATGGCTACACCTTC.

This sequence joins TRBV5-1 and TRBJ1-1; maybe TRBD1 (6 bases). Germline V gene data show CDR1 as SGHRS and CDR2 as YFSETQ. This CDR3 spans 14 amino acids. V was clipped by 0 bases and J by 4 bases, with 10 bases between them. The CDR3 bases are TGCGCCAGCAGCTTGGAGCCAGGGGCCACTGAAGCTTTCTTT. It specifies CASSLEPGATEAFF.

The genes are TRBV30 and TRBJ2-1; 7 positions match TRBD2. Germline values: CDR1 GTSNPN, CDR2 SVGIG (reference sequence). Trimming took 2 bases from V and 4 from J; bases not matched to a gene: 5. CDR3 length equals 14 residues. CDR3 bases: TGTGCCTGGAGTTCAAAGCGGGGATACAATGAGCAGTTCTTC. It codes for CAWSSKRGYNEQFF.

The chain combines TRBV3-1 (or the pseudogene TRBV3-2) with TRBJ1-6; 9 bases line up with TRBD1. The CDR3 has 14 amino acids. Germline V gene data show CDR1 as LGHDT and CDR2 as YNNKEL (reference sequence). Trimming took 9 bases from V and 4 from J; bases not matched to a gene: 4. The CDR3 DNA reads as TGTGCCAGTTTGGACAGGGGTTATAATTCACCCCTCCACTTT. This gives the protein CASLDRGYNSPLHF.

The chain is built from TRBV7-6 and TRBJ2-7; TRBD1 might be the D (5 bases). The CDR3 runs 14 residues. The V gene's germline CDR1 is SGHVS and CDR2 FNYEAQ. The germline V and J ends were trimmed by 1 base and 2 bases, with 9 bases remaining between them. The CDR3: CASSLGGITYEQYF. The CDR3, as DNA: TGTGCCAGCAGCTTAGGGGGCATAACCTACGAGCAGTACTTC.

The chain recombines TRBV12-3 or TRBV12-4 with TRBJ2-1, with D hard to call. V was clipped by 9 bases and J by 4 bases, with 10 bases between them. The CDR3 loop spans 12 amino acids. The chain's CDR3 is CASSPQYNEQFF. CDR3 DNA: TGTGCCAGTTCCCCGCAGTACAATGAGCAGTTCTTC.

The V gene is TRBV25-1, the J gene TRBJ1-2; D gene uncertain. Germline V CDR1 and CDR2: MGHDK, SYGVNS. V lost 5 bases and J lost 7, with 8 bases in between. This CDR3 has 11 amino acids. CDR3 protein: CASSSGVGYTF. In DNA, the CDR3 is TGTGCCAGCAGTTCCGGGGTTGGCTACACCTTC.

This chain links TRBV2 with TRBJ1-2; 7 bases line up with TRBD1. The ends lost 7 bases at V and 8 bases at J; junction bases unmatched: 4. CDR3 size: 11 residues. Germline V gives CDR1 SNHLY, CDR2 FYNNEI. The CDR3 region is CASTGQAGYTF. The CDR3, as DNA: TGTGCCAGCACCGGACAGGCCGGCTACACCTTC.

The V call is TRBV7-6, the J call TRBJ1-2; D gene unclear. Between the trimmed V and J ends, which lost 5 bases and 4 bases, there was a span of 11 bases. The CDR3 extends over 13 amino acids. CDR1 and CDR2 (germline): SGHVS, FNYEAQ. CDR3 sequence (DNA): TGTGCCAGCAGCCCAACAGAATTCTATGGCTACACCTTC. This encodes CASSPTEFYGYTF.

Here the CDR3 DNA reads TGTGCCAGCAGCTTAGGGGCAGGCTTCACCGGGGAGCTGTTTTTT. As protein: CASSLGAGFTGELFF. This chain uses TRBV11-2 with TRBJ2-2, with D unclear. The CDR3 loop spans 15 amino acids. Germline values: CDR1 SGHAT, CDR2 FQNNGV. Trimming took off 1 base at V and 4 bases at J, with 10 bases between the two ends. Filled out from reference TRBV11-2 and TRBJ2-2, the complete variable domain reads EAGVAQSPRYKIIEKRQSVAFWCNPISGHATLYWYQQILGQGPKLLIQFQNNGVVDDSQLPKDRFSAERLKGVDSTLKIQPAKLEDSAVYLCASSLGAGFTGELFFGEGSRLTVL.

The CDR3 nucleotides read TGCAGCGTTCAGACAGGGGGAAACACTGAAGCTTTCTTT. Its protein product is CSVQTGGNTEAFF. This rearrangement joins TRBV29-1 to TRBJ1-1; TRBD1 agrees at 9 bases. The J segment lost 2 bases and the V segment lost 5 bases, leaving 3 bases of the junction unmatched. The CDR3 consists of 13 residues. CDR1 is SQVTM, CDR2 ANQGSEA, per germline.

The rearrangement uses TRBV5-5 and TRBJ1-3; D gene ambiguous. Trimming cost V 2 bases and J 4 bases, with 10 bases left between them. Germline lookup yields CDR1 SGHKS and CDR2 YYEKEE (reference sequence). The CDR3 totals 14 residues. In DNA form, the CDR3 reads TGTGCCAGCAGCTTTCCGGGAACAGGAAACACCATATATTTT. Translating it yields CASSFPGTGNTIYF.

The chain combines TRBV10-3 with TRBJ2-7; 9 bases are shared with TRBD1. Germline CDR1 and CDR2: ENHRY and SYGVKD. The CDR3 is made up of 15 amino acids. The ends lost 0 bases at V and 5 bases at J; junction bases unmatched: 5. CDR3 region: CAISESNRGPHEQYF. CDR3 coding DNA: TGTGCCATCAGTGAGTCTAACAGGGGGCCCCACGAGCAGTACTTC.

The chain couples TRBV28 to TRBJ2-7, with 7 bases identical to TRBD1. V lost 5 bases to trimming and J lost 7 bases; unmatched junction nucleotides: 11. Germline CDR1 is MDHEN and CDR2 is SYDVKM. This CDR3 spans 14 amino acids. The CDR3 region has the DNA TGTGCCAGCAGTCCACCTCGGACAGGAGGAGAGCAGTACTTC. Its protein is CASSPPRTGGEQYF.

This sequence joins TRBV4-1 and TRBJ1-5; maybe TRBD1 (5 bases). Trimming shortened V by 4 bases and J by 1 base, and 11 bases separated the two germline ends. Germline-derived CDR1 and CDR2 are MGHRA and YSYEKL. The CDR3 length is 15 residues. The CDR3 nucleotides read TGCGCCAGCAGCCTGTGGCAGGGAAGCAATCAGCCCCAGCATTTT. It is translated as CASSLWQGSNQPQHF.

This chain joins TRBV6-5 and TRBJ1-2, with D maybe TRBD1 (6 bases). This CDR3 is built from 14 residues. The V end was cut by 6 bases, the J end by 1 base, with 12 bases between. The germline V gene has CDR1 MNHEY and CDR2 SVGAGI. CDR3 sequence reads: CASRQGINNYGYTF. CDR3 bases: TGTGCCAGCAGACAGGGTATCAATAACTATGGCTACACCTTC.